This entry describes one T cell receptor beta chain. This entry is derived from a study of blood T cell repertoires in COVID-19. Across the study: The cDNA or gDNA used as material had been derived from T cells, B-cell-depleted T cells, or PBMCs.

CDR3 length: 12 amino acids. Trimming removed 12 bases from V and 10 bases from J; junction bases left unmatched: 11. The germline gives CDR1 KGHDR, CDR2 SFDVKD. Produced via immunoSEQ multiplex PCR; TCRdb's table is partial and in-frame only. This table has 270,000 or so clones, more than 75% appearing once. The chain employs TRBV24-1 and TRBJ2-1, with 7 bases that match TRBD2. The sequence derives from a woman aged 45-65 years who had been exposed to COVID-19. Sequenced material: PBMCs or T cells enriched from blood (not recorded which). CDR3 protein: CASAGSGGEQFF. The CDR3 nucleotides read TGTGCCTCAGCGGGTTCGGGAGGCGAGCAGTTCTTC.